This T cell receptor beta chain was sequenced in a study of blood T cell repertoires in COVID-19. Per the germline V gene, CDR1 is MNHEY and CDR2 is SVGAGI. Trimming removed 5 bases from V and 7 bases from J, with 12 bases in between. The CDR3 is 14 amino acids. The table came from immunoSEQ multiplex PCR; TCRdb's copy has only in-frame clones and leaves some out. This table holds approximately 190,000 clones, about 86% found once. The specimen sequenced was peripheral blood. The J gene is TRBJ1-6, the V gene TRBV6-5; possible D gene TRBD1, 5 bases. The source is a man younger than 40 with active or convalescent COVID-19. The CDR3 here is CASSRTLANSPLHF. DNA for the CDR3: TGTGCCAGCAGTCGGACATTGGCGAATTCACCCCTCCACTTT.